This TCR beta chain comes out of a study of blood T cell repertoires in COVID-19. Study information: COVID-19 samples from acute and convalescent phases originated in the United States, Italy and Spain. T cells, B-cell-depleted T cells, or PBMCs supplied cDNA or gDNA.

CDR1 and CDR2 from the germline V gene are SGDLS and YYNGEE. The CDR3 contains 16 residues. Losses at the gene ends were 2 bases for V and 3 bases for J; bases not matched to a gene: 9. Original processing notes: Reference gene primer amplification gave nucleated cell count estimates. Only in-frame clones appear in the TCRdb table, and some are missing; sequencing was by immunoSEQ multiplex PCR. V and J calls and clone size are copied from that table; D and trimming were computed from the DNA. The sample records under 200,000 clones, 65% to 90% being singletons. The clonotype originates from a human donor in a cohort sampled during active COVID-19. The specimen sequenced was peripheral blood. The chain combines TRBV9 with TRBJ1-1; 8 bases line up with TRBD1. In nucleotides, the CDR3 is TGTGCCAGCAGCGTCGCGATTAGCAGGGGGCACACTGAAGCTTTCTTT. Protein: CASSVAISRGHTEAFF.